The rows below give T cell receptor beta chains drawn from one sample of a study of identical twins. TCRdb called the 5' RACE reads again in MiXCR, with one record for every CDR3 protein. The sample carries hundreds of thousands of distinct CDR3 sequences, 15% to 20% recorded once. This same sample was also taken into another study, of T cells expressing NK-cell markers.

The sample taken for sequencing was PBMCs. These receptors came from a woman aged 18-29 years in good health. The CDR3 runs from the conserved cysteine through the conserved F or W. The D gene is left open where the match is weak. Where a row states a size, it is once, few, many or the class of an expanded clone; other rows omit it.

>few|-|TRBV28|TRBJ2-7
TGTGCCAGCACCTCAGACTCCGGGACTTACTACGAGCAGTACTTC
CASTSDSGTYYEQYF
>few|-|TRBV9|TRBJ2-1
TGTGCCAGCAGCGTGTTAGCCGACCCCTACAATGAGCAGTTCTTC
CASSVLADPYNEQFF
>-|-|TRBV20-1|TRBJ1-2
TGCAGTGCTCACGAAGGGCAGGTGGGCAGGGTGCTCACCTTC
CSAHEGQVGRVLTF
>-|-|TRBV3-1|TRBJ2-7
TGTGCCAGCAGCCACATAGGGGACGAGCAGTACTTC
CASSHIGDEQYF
>once|TRBD1|TRBV12-3/TRBV12-4|TRBJ2-2
TGTGCCAGCAGTACAAACAGGGGAACCGGGGAGCTGTTTTTT
CASSTNRGTGELFF
>few|-|TRBV7-9|TRBJ1-2
TGTGCCAGCAGGTCTGCTTCGGGAGGCTACACCTTC
CASRSASGGYTF
>-|TRBD1|TRBV4-2|TRBJ2-7
TGTGCCAGCAGCCCCGGGACAGGCCCCTGGGGGCAGTACTTC
CASSPGTGPWGQYF
>few|-|TRBV7-6|TRBJ2-7
TGTGCCAGCAGCTCAGGAGGAAACGAGCAGTACTTC
CASSSGGNEQYF
>few|TRBD1|TRBV12-3/TRBV12-4|TRBJ1-6
TGTGCCAGCACCGACAGGGGGTGGAATTCACCCCTCCACTTT
CASTDRGWNSPLHF
>-|TRBD2|TRBV5-6|TRBJ2-7
TGTGCCAGCAAGCCGATAGCGGGGGCCTACGAGCAGTACTTC
CASKPIAGAYEQYF
>once|TRBD2|TRBV4-2|TRBJ2-1
TGTGCCAGCAGCCAGATTAGCGGGGGGGCCTTCAATGAGCAGTTCTTC
CASSQISGGAFNEQFF
>-|-|TRBV4-2|TRBJ1-1
TGTGCCAGCAGCCAAGACGATACCCGGAACACTGAAGCTTTCTTT
CASSQDDTRNTEAFF
>few|-|TRBV11-2|TRBJ1-2
TGTGCCAGCAGCATTACAGGGCTTGACTATGGCTACACCTTC
CASSITGLDYGYTF
>few|-|TRBV12-3/TRBV12-4|TRBJ2-7
TGTGCCAGCAGTTTTGCGGATTCCTACGAGCAGTACTTC
CASSFADSYEQYF
>-|-|TRBV2|TRBJ2-1
TGTGCCAGCAGTGAATTCGTCTCGCCGGGCAATGAGCAGTTCTTC
CASSEFVSPGNEQFF
>-|-|TRBV7-9|TRBJ2-1
TGTGCCAGCAGCCCTCGAGGGGAACACTCCTACAATGAGCAGTTCTTC
CASSPRGEHSYNEQFF
>-|-|TRBV7-9|TRBJ2-7
TGTGCCAGCAGCTTATGGTCCGGGAGTTACGAGCAGTACTTC
CASSLWSGSYEQYF
>few|TRBD1|TRBV2|TRBJ1-5
TGTGCCACGAATCGGGACAGGGGACAGCCCCAGCATTTT
CATNRDRGQPQHF
>-|-|TRBV29-1|TRBJ2-2
TGCAGCGTTGCCGTGACAGGGAACACCGGGGAGCTGTTTTTT
CSVAVTGNTGELFF
>few|TRBD2|TRBV7-9|TRBJ2-1
TGTGCCAGCAGCTCCGGGACTAGTAGAAGCGATGAGCAGTTCTTC
CASSSGTSRSDEQFF
>few|TRBD1|TRBV7-8|TRBJ1-2
TGTGCCAGCAGCTCCCCGGGACAGGGGTCCTATGGCTACACCTTC
CASSSPGQGSYGYTF
>few|TRBD2|TRBV15|TRBJ2-1
TGTGCCACAACCGGGACTAGCGGGAGACAAGGCTACAATGAGCAGTTCTTC
CATTGTSGRQGYNEQFF
>few|-|TRBV7-2|TRBJ2-4
TGTGCCAGCAGCCTACCTGGAAACATTCAGTACTTC
CASSLPGNIQYF
>few|-|TRBV27|TRBJ2-3
TGTGCCAGCAGTTTCCTAGGACGGGCCCCTACGGCAGATACGCAGTATTTT
CASSFLGRAPTADTQYF
>-|-|TRBV6-5|TRBJ2-1
TGTGCCAGCAGTTACCTAACGGCGGGTGAGCAGTTCTTC
CASSYLTAGEQFF
>-|-|TRBV7-9|TRBJ1-2
TGTGCCAGCAGCTTACTCAGTAACTATGGCTACACCTTC
CASSLLSNYGYTF